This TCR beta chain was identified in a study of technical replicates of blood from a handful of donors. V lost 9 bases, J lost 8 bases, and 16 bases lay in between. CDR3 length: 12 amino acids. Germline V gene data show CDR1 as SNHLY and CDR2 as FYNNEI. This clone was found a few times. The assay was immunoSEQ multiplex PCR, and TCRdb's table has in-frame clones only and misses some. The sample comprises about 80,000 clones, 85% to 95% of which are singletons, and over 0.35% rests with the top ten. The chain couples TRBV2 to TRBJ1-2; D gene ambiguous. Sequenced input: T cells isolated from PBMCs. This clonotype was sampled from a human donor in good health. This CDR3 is CASVGLAEGYTF. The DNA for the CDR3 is TGTGCCAGTGTTGGACTGGCCGAGGGCTACACCTTC. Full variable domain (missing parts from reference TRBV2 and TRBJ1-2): EPEVTQTPSHQVTQMGQEVILRCVPISNHLYFYWYRQILGQKVEFLVSFYNNEISEKSEIFDDQFSVERPDGSNFTLKIRSTKLEDSAMYFCASVGLAEGYTFGSGTRLTVV.